This TCR beta chain was recorded in a study of cytomegalovirus exposure and HLA in healthy donors. Study outcomes and limitations: Clonal expansion was found to be greater in HLA-associated TCR beta chains than in equally common others in a later analysis.

V lost 1 base, J lost 4 bases, and 7 bases stayed unmatched. The CDR3 has 16 amino acids. Germline CDR1 LGHNT, CDR2 FRNRAP. The PCR used 60 Vbeta and 13 Jbeta primers. Produced via immunoSEQ multiplex PCR; TCRdb's table is partial and in-frame only. The data contain under 120,000 clones, 74% of them seen just once; the ten biggest clones take up roughly 2.6%. This clone was observed a handful of times. The target antigen is unknown. The TCR originated in a man in his fifties or sixties in good health and CMV-seropositive. The specimen sequenced was PBMCs. The chain carries TRBV12-5 and TRBJ2-3, with 8 positions matching TRBD2. The CDR3 reads CASGLEISGNADTQYF. The CDR3 DNA is TGTGCTAGTGGTTTGGAGATTAGCGGGAATGCAGATACGCAGTATTTT.